This T cell receptor beta chain stems from a study of molecular identifiers for immune sequencing clone quantification. Listed TCR primers and previously described methods were used for bulk TCR libraries. TCRdb reanalysed the PCR reads using MiXCR and keeps one entry per CDR3 protein. The profile shows about 320,000 distinct CDR3 sequences, around 21% of them singletons. Findings and limits, study-wide: Clone sizes could be underestimated for highly expanded clones when identical TCR molecules share a barcode. In naive cells, clones above 20 RNA copies held under 1% of molecules, whereas in effector cells they held over 98%.

Germline assignment: CDR1 SGHNT and CDR2 YENEEA. There are 15 residues in the CDR3. As regards this clonotype: Its antigen remains unknown. One end of the junction does not line up with germline, which may come from a read error.

Naive CD8 T cells were sorted, and the gate applied was CD8+CD4-CCR7+CD45RA+. The V and J genes are TRBV11-3 and TRBJ2-1; tentatively, D is TRBD2 (7 bases). The TCR comes from a human donor in good health. Some libraries in this study had Jurkat cell RNA spiked in. What was sequenced was naive CD8+ T cells from blood, with Jurkat cell RNA spiked in. Subset denoted: FACS-sorted CD8+CD4-CCR7+CD45RA+ naive T cells. The CDR3 sequence: CASSLRGAGADEQLF. The CDR3 nucleotides are TGTGCCAGCAGCTTAAGGGGGGCGGGGGCTGATGAGCAGCTCTTC.